This TCR beta chain was identified in a study of beta chain features in type 1 diabetes. In the study overall: In age, gender and cell yields, patients were similar to healthy donors.

About this clone itself: As yet, its antigen is unknown.

This CDR3 region has 16 residues. The V gene's germline CDR1 is SQVTM and CDR2 ANQGSEA. V was trimmed by 4 bases and J by 2 bases, leaving 20 bases between them. Sequenced material consisted of expressed TCRB transcripts (all of the isolated RNA was reverse transcribed). Only in-frame clones appear in the TCRdb table, and some are missing; sequencing was by immunoSEQ multiplex PCR. The sample carries around 710,000 clones, around 12% recorded once. Study-wide results and caveats: The study notes PCR might favor shorter templates equally in patients and controls. The study found that naive, central memory and Treg TCRB repertoires appeared more similar in patients than in healthy donors. TCRB CDR3s from Type 1 diabetes patients were moderately but significantly shorter in all four CD4+ subsets. Any role of HLA type in TCRB rearrangement remained unresolved here.

Sequences were obtained from naive CD4+ T cells from blood. This sequence originates from a young man with type 1 diabetes. The chain combines TRBV29-1 with TRBJ1-2, with D hard to call. The CDR3 region has the DNA TGCAGCGTTGCGGGGAGGTTGGACCCCGCGAACTATGGCTACACCTTC. Translation: CSVAGRLDPANYGYTF.